The 6 T cell receptor beta chains below come from one sample, sequenced in a study of identical twins. Each CDR3 protein is one row after TCRdb ran MiXCR on the 5' RACE reads. This repertoire shows hundreds of thousands of distinct CDR3 sequences, under 9% found once; its top ten account for 0.98%. This sample also appeared in a second study, on yellow fever vaccine responses in identical twins.

Sequenced input: PBMCs. These receptors were obtained from a woman younger than 30 in good health.

This clonotype has ten or more counts. The genes are TRBV6-2 or TRBV6-3 and TRBJ2-7, with 12 bases identical to TRBD2. V shed 6 bases and J 5 bases; nucleotides not matched to a gene: 11. Germline V gives CDR1 MNHEY, CDR2 SVGEGT. This CDR3 has 16 residues. The CDR3 loop reads CASSQYTSGRRNEQYF. In DNA form, the CDR3 reads TGTGCCAGCAGCCAATATACTAGCGGGAGGCGAAACGAGCAGTACTTC.

Only one count was recorded for this clonotype. An end of the junction differs from the germline gene, which may be a read error. The rearrangement uses TRBV13 and TRBJ2-5; D may be TRBD1 (5 bases). From germline, CDR1 is PRHDT and CDR2 FYEKMQ (reference sequence). This CDR3 is 14 amino acids long. The CDR3 DNA is TGTGCCTGCAGCTCGGTGGGGCGGCAAGAGACCCAGTACTTC. Its translation is CACSSVGRQETQYF.

The V and J genes are TRBV7-2 and TRBJ2-7, with D uncertain. Germline V gene data show CDR1 as SGHTA and CDR2 as FQGNSA. The CDR3 consists of 15 residues. V shed 1 base and J shed 1 base, with 11 bases lying between them. The CDR3 reads CASSLGGSTSYEQYF. The CDR3 DNA sequence: TGTGCCAGCAGCTTAGGTGGCAGCACATCCTACGAGCAGTACTTC.

This clonotype was observed a handful of times. The rearrangement links TRBV7-9 to TRBJ2-3, with 7 nucleotides matching TRBD2. The germline V gene has CDR1 SEHNR and CDR2 FQNEAQ (reference sequence). The CDR3 has 15 residues. J was trimmed by 3 bases and V by 4 bases; bases with no gene match: 7. The CDR3 protein is CASSSLGEGTDTQYF. As DNA, the CDR3 is TGTGCCAGCAGCTCCCTCGGGGAGGGAACAGATACGCAGTATTTT.

This clonotype has a count of ten or more. The CDR3 nucleotides read TGTGCCATCAGTGAGACTAGCGGGAGTTCTGGGAATGAGCAGTTCTTC. This gives the protein CAISETSGSSGNEQFF. The rearrangement joins TRBV10-3 to TRBJ2-1; 11 bases fit TRBD2. There are 16 residues in the CDR3. The trim removed 2 bases at V and 7 bases at J, leaving 7 bases unmatched. Germline V gene sequence: CDR1 ENHRY, CDR2 SYGVKD.

Only a few counts were recorded for this clonotype. The chain is built from TRBV7-9 and TRBJ1-1; D remains ambiguous. CDR3 length equals 14 residues. Trimming stripped 4 bases from V and 3 bases from J, with 12 bases between. The germline CDR1 and CDR2 sequences are SEHNR and FQNEAQ (reference sequence). CDR3 in amino acids: CASSWVGLYTEAFF. The CDR3 region has the DNA TGTGCCAGCAGCTGGGTTGGACTTTACACTGAAGCTTTCTTT.